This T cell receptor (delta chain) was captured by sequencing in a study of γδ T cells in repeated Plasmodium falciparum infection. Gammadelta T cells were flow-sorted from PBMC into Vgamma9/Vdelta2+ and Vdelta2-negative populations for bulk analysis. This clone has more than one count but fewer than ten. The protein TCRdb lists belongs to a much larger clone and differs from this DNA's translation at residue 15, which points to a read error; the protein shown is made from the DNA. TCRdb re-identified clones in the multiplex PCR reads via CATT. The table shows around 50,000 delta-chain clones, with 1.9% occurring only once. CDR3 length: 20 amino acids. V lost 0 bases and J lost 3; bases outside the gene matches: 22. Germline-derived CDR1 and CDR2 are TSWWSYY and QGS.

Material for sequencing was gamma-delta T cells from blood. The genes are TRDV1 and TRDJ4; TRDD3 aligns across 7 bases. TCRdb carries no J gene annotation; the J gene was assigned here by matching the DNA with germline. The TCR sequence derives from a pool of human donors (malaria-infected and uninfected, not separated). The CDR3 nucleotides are TGTGCTCTTGGGGAACTAAGAATCTACCTAGGATACGCTAGTGGGGGACCCCTGATCTTT. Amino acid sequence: CALGELRIYLGYASGGPLIF.